The 8 T cell receptor beta chains below come from one sample, sequenced in a study of blood T cell repertoires in COVID-19. Generated by immunoSEQ multiplex PCR, the TCRdb table keeps only in-frame clones and is missing some. The sample has more than 400,000 clones; less than 95% are singletons. Sequences were obtained from PBMCs or T cells enriched from blood (not recorded which). The receptors originated from a man between 18 and 35 years old who had recovered from COVID-19.

The chain couples TRBV5-8 to TRBJ2-1; 9 bases are shared with TRBD2. The CDR3 contains 14 residues. Trimming removed 7 bases from V and 12 bases from J; junction bases left unmatched: 14. Germline CDR1 is SGHTS and CDR2 is YDEGEE. The CDR3 DNA sequence: TGTGCCAGCGGGCTCGCTAGCGGGACTACCGGGCAGTTCTTC. This translates into CASGLASGTTGQFF.

This sequence joins TRBV7-9 and TRBJ2-1, with a weak D call TRBD2 (5 bases). CDR1 and CDR2 (germline): SEHNR, FQNEAQ (reference sequence). With 7 bases removed from V and 5 bases from J, the gap between germline ends came to 15 bases. This CDR3 region has 14 residues. The CDR3, as DNA: TGTGCCAGCACTCGGGGTAGCGTGAACAATGAGCAGTTCTTC. Its protein is CASTRGSVNNEQFF.

This clone was counted only a few times. The sample has other DNA sequences that encode this CDR3 too. The V gene is TRBV3-1 (or the pseudogene TRBV3-2), the J gene TRBJ1-1; tentative D call: TRBD1 (5 bases). The germline V gene encodes CDR1 LGHDT and CDR2 YNNKEL (reference sequence). The CDR3 has 14 residues. Trimming pared 0 bases from V and 2 bases from J, leaving 7 bases between. CDR3 region: CASSQETVNTEAFF. In nucleotides, the CDR3 is TGTGCCAGCAGCCAAGAGACAGTAAACACTGAAGCTTTCTTT.

The rearrangement joins TRBV12-5 to TRBJ2-1; tentative D call: TRBD2 (7 bases). V was shortened by 6 bases and J by 6 bases, with 24 bases between the two germline ends. The CDR3 runs 17 residues. The germline CDR1 and CDR2 sequences are LGHNT and FRNRAP. CDR3 DNA: TGTGCTAGTGGCACCTCCTGGGGGCGGGAGATCGTCAATGAGCAGTTCTTC. Protein sequence: CASGTSWGREIVNEQFF.

The CDR3 loop is CASRRDRGPHQISSYNEQFF. The CDR3 DNA is TGTGCCAGCAGAAGGGACAGGGGACCACACCAAATCAGCTCCTACAATGAGCAGTTCTTC. The chain employs TRBV2 and TRBJ2-1; 10 bases match TRBD1. CDR3 length equals 20 residues. Germline CDR1 reads SNHLY; CDR2 reads FYNNEI. The V gene end was trimmed by 6 bases and the J gene end by 0 bases; junction bases not matched to a gene: 17.

The chain links TRBV11-2 to TRBJ2-6; D gene uncertain. The V end lost 0 bases, the J end lost 1 base, and 7 bases lay between the germline ends. CDR1 and CDR2 from the germline V gene are SGHAT and FQNNGV. This CDR3 spans 16 amino acids. Written as DNA, the CDR3 is TGTGCCAGCAGCTTAGATGGAGTTTCTGGGGCCAACGTCCTGACTTTC. Translating it yields CASSLDGVSGANVLTF.

This clone came up once. The chain links TRBV4-1 to TRBJ2-7; no reliable D call. The length of the CDR3 is 14 residues. CDR1 and CDR2 from the germline V gene are MGHRA and YSYEKL. V lost 1 base and J lost 5, with 12 bases in between. Here the CDR3 reads CASSQVGLDDEQYF. CDR3 in DNA: TGCGCCAGCAGCCAAGTGGGCTTAGACGACGAGCAGTACTTC.

This clone has more than one count but fewer than ten. The chain has TRBV4-1 and TRBJ2-7; a weak D match, TRBD1 (6 bases). This CDR3 spans 14 amino acids. Germline CDR1 MGHRA, CDR2 YSYEKL. V was shortened by 1 base and J by 4 bases, with 11 bases between the two germline ends. The CDR3 sequence is CASSQVVGGYEQYF. For the CDR3, the DNA is TGCGCCAGCAGCCAAGTGGTAGGGGGTTACGAGCAGTACTTC.